This TCR beta chain was sequenced during a study of blood T cell repertoires in COVID-19. For the study at large: PBMCs, B-cell-depleted T cells, or T cells provided the cDNA or gDNA that made up the material.

Produced via immunoSEQ multiplex PCR; TCRdb's table is partial and in-frame only. Of 190,000 or so clones listed, approximately 80% are singletons. V trimming: 6 bases; J trimming: 5 bases; junction bases outside the gene matches: 4. The CDR3 length is 14 residues. Germline values: CDR1 WSHSY, CDR2 SAAADI. Participants were aged about 18 to 89 years from more than 20 US areas. This TCR was sampled from a man in his forties who had recovered from COVID-19. The sample consisted of PBMCs or T cells enriched from blood (not recorded which). V gene TRBV10-2 combines with J gene TRBJ2-1; 10 bases map to TRBD2. CDR3 amino acids: CASRLAGLNNEQFF. In DNA, the CDR3 is TGCGCCAGCAGACTAGCGGGATTGAACAATGAGCAGTTCTTC.